This TCR beta chain came from a study of spatial heterogeneity in lung cancer. Study findings and constraints: Counts of expanded intratumoral alpha and beta TCRs tracked tumor mutation counts.

Time point of the sample: sample taken at primary tumor resection. All TCR cDNA molecules were individually tagged with a unique molecular identifier. MiXCR was run by TCRdb on the 5' RACE reads, yielding one entry per CDR3 protein. In the table there are about 100,000 distinct CDR3 sequences, under 4.5% of which are singletons. The ends were cut back, 2 bases at V and 4 bases at J, with 14 bases in the middle. The CDR3 runs 15 residues. From germline, CDR1 is MGHRA and CDR2 YSYEKL. In this sample, this clonotype turned up a few times. Its antigen is still unknown. The TCR was taken from a male donor with early-stage non-small cell lung cancer. The chain employs TRBV4-1 and TRBJ1-2, with D possibly being TRBD1 (6 bases). This sample comprised lung tumor tissue, obtained at surgery. The CDR3 DNA reads TGCGCCAGCAGCCAATTTCCCCGGGACACCTATGGCTACACCTTC. It yields the protein CASSQFPRDTYGYTF.